This T cell receptor beta chain was sequenced in a study of cytomegalovirus exposure and HLA in healthy donors. General observations from the study: CMV serostatus was the only recorded immune exposure for donors.

Trimming took off 0 bases at V and 2 bases at J, with 11 bases between the two ends. The CDR3 runs 16 residues. Germline V gene lookup returns CDR1 MGHRA and CDR2 YSYEKL. About this clone itself: Its antigen is undetermined.

The PCR used 60 Vbeta and 13 Jbeta primers. Some clones are missing from TCRdb's copy, which holds only in-frame ones; the method was immunoSEQ multiplex PCR. The sample holds approximately 150,000 clones, approximately 70% seen once. The sample taken for sequencing was PBMCs. The chain is built from TRBV4-1 and TRBJ1-3; tentatively, D is TRBD1 (5 bases). This TCR derives from a human donor in good health. In nucleotides, the CDR3 is TGCGCCAGCAGCCAAGATATCGGGGGGACTGGAAACACCATATATTTT. Translated: CASSQDIGGTGNTIYF.